The 7 T cell receptor beta chains below all came from one sample that was sequenced in a study of shared clonotypes between healthy human individuals. Profiling relied on immunoSEQ multiplex PCR, and the TCRdb table lists in-frame clones only, not all of them. The sample yields 2 million or so clones, 90% to 95% seen once. The sequenced sample was naive CD4+ T cells sorted from blood. As for subset: CD45RA+ positively selected. Receptor source: a young man in good health.

This chain connects TRBV20-1 to TRBJ2-7; unclear D gene. V was cut by 4 bases and J by 4 bases, with 8 bases left in between. The CDR3 sequence is 11 residues long. CDR1 is DFQATT and CDR2 is SNEGSKA in the germline V gene (reference sequence). Here the CDR3 reads CSAKDLYEQYF. CDR3 coding DNA: TGCAGTGCTAAGGATCTATACGAGCAGTACTTC.

V and J are TRBV2 and TRBJ2-5, with D hard to call. This CDR3 is 14 amino acids long. Germline V gives CDR1 SNHLY, CDR2 FYNNEI. Trimming left V 6 bases short and J 5 bases short, with 16 bases between. CDR3 DNA sequence: TGTGCCAGCAGCGTCGGTCCCCTCCGGGAGACCCAGTACTTC. Translation gives CASSVGPLRETQYF.

The chain uses TRBV28 and TRBJ2-7; 11 positions agree with TRBD2. The V gene's germline CDR1 is MDHEN and CDR2 SYDVKM. V lost 2 bases and J lost 2; bases outside the gene matches: 2. The CDR3 runs to 15 residues. The chain's CDR3 is CASSLVLAGAYEQYF. CDR3 in DNA: TGTGCCAGCAGTTTAGTACTAGCGGGGGCCTACGAGCAGTACTTC.

Of note for this clone: Other DNA variants within this sample encode the same CDR3. The CDR3 sequence: CASSLRTDQETQYF. CDR3 DNA sequence: TGCGCCAGCAGCCTGAGGACAGACCAAGAGACCCAGTACTTC. The genes are TRBV5-1 and TRBJ2-5; perhaps TRBD1 as D (6 bases). The V and J ends lost 4 bases and 0 bases respectively, with 10 bases between them. Germline V gene data show CDR1 as SGHRS and CDR2 as YFSETQ. This CDR3 comprises 14 residues.

The chain carries TRBV2 and TRBJ2-1, with TRBD1 matching over 9 bases. Germline CDR1 reads SNHLY; CDR2 reads FYNNEI. This CDR3 is 14 amino acids long. V dropped 7 bases and J dropped 3; count of bases not matched to a gene: 4. CDR3 in amino acids: CASKPGQGYNEQFF. As DNA, the CDR3 is TGTGCCAGCAAACCGGGACAGGGCTACAATGAGCAGTTCTTC.

This sequence joins TRBV6-5 and TRBJ1-2, with 11 bases matching TRBD1. Per germline, CDR1 MNHEY and CDR2 SVGAGI. J lost 5 bases, V lost 7 bases, and 6 bases had no gene match. The CDR3 covers 14 residues. CDR3 in DNA: TGTGCCAGCACCACAGGACAGGGGGCGTATGGCTACACCTTC. This sequence encodes CASTTGQGAYGYTF.

J is TRBJ2-7 and V is TRBV6-5; 7 bases are a match to TRBD2. The germline gives CDR1 MNHEY, CDR2 SVGAGI. This CDR3 has 14 residues. V lost 7 bases, J lost 5 bases, and 11 bases stayed unmatched. This chain's CDR3 is CASKIGGSFNEQYF. The CDR3 nucleotides read TGTGCCAGCAAGATTGGCGGGAGTTTCAACGAGCAGTACTTC.